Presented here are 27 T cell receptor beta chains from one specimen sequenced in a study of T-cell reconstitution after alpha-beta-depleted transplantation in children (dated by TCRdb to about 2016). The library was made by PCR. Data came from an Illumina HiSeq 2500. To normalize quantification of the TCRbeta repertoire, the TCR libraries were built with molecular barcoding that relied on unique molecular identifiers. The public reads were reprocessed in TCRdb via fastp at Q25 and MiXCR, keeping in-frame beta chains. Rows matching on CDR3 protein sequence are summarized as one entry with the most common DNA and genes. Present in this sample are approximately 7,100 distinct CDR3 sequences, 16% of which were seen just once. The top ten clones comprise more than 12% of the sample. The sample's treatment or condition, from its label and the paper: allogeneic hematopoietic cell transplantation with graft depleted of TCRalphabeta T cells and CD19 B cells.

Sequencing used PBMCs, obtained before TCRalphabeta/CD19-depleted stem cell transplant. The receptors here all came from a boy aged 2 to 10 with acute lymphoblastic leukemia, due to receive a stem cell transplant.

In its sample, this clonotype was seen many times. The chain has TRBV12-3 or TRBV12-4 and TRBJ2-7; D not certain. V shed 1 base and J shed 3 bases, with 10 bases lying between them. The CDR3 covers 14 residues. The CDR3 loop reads CASSLEGHVYEQYF. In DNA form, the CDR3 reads TGTGCCAGCAGTTTAGAAGGCCACGTCTACGAGCAGTACTTC.

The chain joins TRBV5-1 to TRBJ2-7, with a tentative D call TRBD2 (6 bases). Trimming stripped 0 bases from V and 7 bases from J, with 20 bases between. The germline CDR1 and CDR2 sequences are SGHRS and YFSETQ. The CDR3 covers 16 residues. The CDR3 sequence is CASSLEPAGGTGEQYF. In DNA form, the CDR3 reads TGCGCCAGCAGCTTGGAGCCCGCCGGCGGGACGGGTGAGCAGTACTTC.

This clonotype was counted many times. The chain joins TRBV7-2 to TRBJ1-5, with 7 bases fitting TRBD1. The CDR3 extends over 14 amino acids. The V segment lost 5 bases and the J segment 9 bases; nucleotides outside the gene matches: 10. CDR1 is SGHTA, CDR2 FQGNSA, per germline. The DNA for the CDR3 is TGTGCCAGCAGCGCTCAGGGGGGCTTTGGGCCCCAGCATTTT. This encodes CASSAQGGFGPQHF.

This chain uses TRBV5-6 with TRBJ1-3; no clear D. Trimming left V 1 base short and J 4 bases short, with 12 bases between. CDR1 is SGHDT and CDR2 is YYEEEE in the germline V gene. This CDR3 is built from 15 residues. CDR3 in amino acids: CASSLNMGSGNTIYF. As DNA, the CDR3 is TGTGCCAGCAGCTTGAATATGGGATCAGGAAACACCATATATTTT.

CDR3 bases: TGTGCCAGCAGGGCCGCCACAGATACGCAGTATTTT. Translation gives CASRAATDTQYF. This chain joins TRBV5-5 and TRBJ2-3, with D unresolved. The germline CDR1 and CDR2 sequences are SGHKS and YYEKEE (reference sequence). Trimming pared 5 bases from V and 2 bases from J, leaving 6 bases between. The CDR3 length is 12 residues.

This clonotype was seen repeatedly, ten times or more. The CDR3, as DNA: TGTGCCAGTAGTACCCGACTAGCGGATTACACAGATACGCAGTATTTT. Translated: CASSTRLADYTDTQYF. The chain links TRBV19 to TRBJ2-3, with 9 bases identical to TRBD2. Germline-derived CDR1 and CDR2 are LNHDA and SQIVND (reference sequence). V lost 4 bases, J lost 2 bases, and 7 bases stayed unmatched. The CDR3 runs 16 residues.

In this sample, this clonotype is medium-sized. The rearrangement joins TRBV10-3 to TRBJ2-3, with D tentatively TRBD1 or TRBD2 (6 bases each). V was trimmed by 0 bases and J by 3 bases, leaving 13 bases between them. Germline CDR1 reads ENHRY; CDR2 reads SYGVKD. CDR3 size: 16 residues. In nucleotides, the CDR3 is TGTGCCATCAGTGAGTCGACCCGGGGGCGAACAGATACGCAGTATTTT. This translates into CAISESTRGRTDTQYF.

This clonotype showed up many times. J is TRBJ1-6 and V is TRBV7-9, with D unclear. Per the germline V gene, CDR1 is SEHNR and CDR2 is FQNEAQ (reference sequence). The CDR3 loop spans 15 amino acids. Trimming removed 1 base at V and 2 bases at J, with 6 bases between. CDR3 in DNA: TGTGCCAGCAGCTTAGTTGGGACCTATAATTCACCCCTCCACTTT. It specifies CASSLVGTYNSPLHF.

The CDR3 nucleotides are TGTGCCAGCAGGAGACAGGGGGCTACTAACTATGGCTACACCTTC. Translating gives CASRRQGATNYGYTF. V gene TRBV12-3 or TRBV12-4 combines with J gene TRBJ1-2, with 10 bases identical to TRBD1. J lost 0 bases, V lost 6 bases, and 4 bases had no gene match. CDR3 length equals 15 residues.

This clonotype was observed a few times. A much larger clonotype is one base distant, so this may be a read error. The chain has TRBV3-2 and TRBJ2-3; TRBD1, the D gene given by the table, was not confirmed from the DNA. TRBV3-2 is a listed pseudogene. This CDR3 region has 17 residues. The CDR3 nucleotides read TGTGCCAGCTGCCCCGGACCGGGACAGGGGGGGCCGGATACGCAGTATTTT. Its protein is CASCPGPGQGGPDTQYF.

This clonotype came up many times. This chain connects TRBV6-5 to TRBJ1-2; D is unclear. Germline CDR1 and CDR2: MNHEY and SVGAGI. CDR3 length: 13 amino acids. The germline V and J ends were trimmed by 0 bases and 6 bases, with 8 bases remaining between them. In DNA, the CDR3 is TGTGCCAGCAGTTACTCGAGGACCAATGGCTACACCTTC. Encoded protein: CASSYSRTNGYTF.

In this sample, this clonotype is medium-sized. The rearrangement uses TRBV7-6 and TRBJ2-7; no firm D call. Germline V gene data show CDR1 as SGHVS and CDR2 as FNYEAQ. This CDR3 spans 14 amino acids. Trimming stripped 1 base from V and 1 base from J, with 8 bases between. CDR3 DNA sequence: TGTGCCAGCAGCTTAGAGATTAGTTCCTACGAGCAGTACTTC. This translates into CASSLEISSYEQYF.

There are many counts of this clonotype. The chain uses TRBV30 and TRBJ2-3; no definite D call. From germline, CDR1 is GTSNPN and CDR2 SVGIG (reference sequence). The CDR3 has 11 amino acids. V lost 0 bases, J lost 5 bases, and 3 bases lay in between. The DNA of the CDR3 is TGTGCCTGGAGTGTAGGAGATACGCAGTATTTT. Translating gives CAWSVGDTQYF. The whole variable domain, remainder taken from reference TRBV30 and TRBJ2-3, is SQTIHQWPATLVQPVGSPLSLECTVEGTSNPNLYWYRQAAGRGLQLLFYSVGIGQISSEVPQNLSASRPQDRQFILSSKKLLLSDSGFYLCAWSVGDTQYFGPGTRLTVL.

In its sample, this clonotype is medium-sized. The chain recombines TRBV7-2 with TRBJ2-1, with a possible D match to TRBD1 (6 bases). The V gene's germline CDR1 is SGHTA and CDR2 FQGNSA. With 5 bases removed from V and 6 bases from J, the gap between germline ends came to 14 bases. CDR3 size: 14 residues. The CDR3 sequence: CASSKDRRSNEQFF. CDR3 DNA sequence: TGTGCCAGCAGCAAGGACAGAAGGAGCAATGAGCAGTTCTTC.

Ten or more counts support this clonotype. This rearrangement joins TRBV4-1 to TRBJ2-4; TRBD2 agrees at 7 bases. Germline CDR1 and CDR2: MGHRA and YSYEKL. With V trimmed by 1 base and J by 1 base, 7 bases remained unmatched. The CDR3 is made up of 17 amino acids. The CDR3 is CASSQVGGNFAKNIQYF. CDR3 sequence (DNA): TGCGCCAGCAGCCAAGTGGGAGGGAATTTCGCCAAAAACATTCAGTACTTC.

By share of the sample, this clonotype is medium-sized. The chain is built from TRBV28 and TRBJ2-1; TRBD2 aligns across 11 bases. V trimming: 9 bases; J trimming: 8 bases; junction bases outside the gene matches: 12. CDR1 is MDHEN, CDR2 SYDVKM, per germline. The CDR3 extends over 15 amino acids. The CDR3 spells CASHSGTSGPHEQFF. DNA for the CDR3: TGTGCCAGTCACAGCGGGACTAGCGGTCCCCATGAGCAGTTCTTC.

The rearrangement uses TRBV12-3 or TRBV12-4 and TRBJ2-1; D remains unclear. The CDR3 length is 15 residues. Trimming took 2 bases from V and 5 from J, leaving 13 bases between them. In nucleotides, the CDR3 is TGTGCCAGCAGTTTACGGCTAGGAGCCCACAATGAGCAGTTCTTC. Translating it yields CASSLRLGAHNEQFF.

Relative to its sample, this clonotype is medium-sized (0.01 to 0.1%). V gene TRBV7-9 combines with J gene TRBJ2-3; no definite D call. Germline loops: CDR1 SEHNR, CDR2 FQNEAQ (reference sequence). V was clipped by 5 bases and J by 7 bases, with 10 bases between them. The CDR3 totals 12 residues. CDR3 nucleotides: TGTGCCAGCAGCCCGTACAGTAATACGCAGTATTTT. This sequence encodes CASSPYSNTQYF.

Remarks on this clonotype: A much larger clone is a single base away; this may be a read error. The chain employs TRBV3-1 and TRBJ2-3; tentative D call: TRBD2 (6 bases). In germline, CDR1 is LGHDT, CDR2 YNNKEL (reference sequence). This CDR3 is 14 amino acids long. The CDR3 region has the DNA TGTGCCAGCAGCCGAACCCGAGAGGGAGGTACGCCGTATTTT. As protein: CASSRTREGGTPYF.

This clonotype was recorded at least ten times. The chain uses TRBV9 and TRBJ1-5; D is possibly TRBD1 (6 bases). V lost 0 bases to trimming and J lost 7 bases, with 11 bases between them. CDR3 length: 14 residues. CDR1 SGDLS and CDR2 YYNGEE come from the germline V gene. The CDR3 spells CASSVGPGAQPQHF. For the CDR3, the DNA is TGTGCCAGCAGCGTAGGGCCAGGGGCGCAGCCCCAGCATTTT.

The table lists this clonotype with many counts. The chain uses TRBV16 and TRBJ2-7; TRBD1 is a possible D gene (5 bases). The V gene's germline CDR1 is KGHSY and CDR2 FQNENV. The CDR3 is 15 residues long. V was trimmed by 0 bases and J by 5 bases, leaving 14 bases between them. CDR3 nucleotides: TGTGCCAGCAGCCAATCCTCAGGGAAGAGCCACGAGCAGTACTTC. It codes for CASSQSSGKSHEQYF.

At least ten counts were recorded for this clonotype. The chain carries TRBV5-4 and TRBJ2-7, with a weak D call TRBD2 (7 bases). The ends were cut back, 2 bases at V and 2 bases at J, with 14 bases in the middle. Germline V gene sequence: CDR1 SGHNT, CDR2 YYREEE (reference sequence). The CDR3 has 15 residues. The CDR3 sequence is CASSFGRTVTYEQYF. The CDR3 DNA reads TGTGCCAGCAGCTTCGGGAGGACAGTAACCTACGAGCAGTACTTC.

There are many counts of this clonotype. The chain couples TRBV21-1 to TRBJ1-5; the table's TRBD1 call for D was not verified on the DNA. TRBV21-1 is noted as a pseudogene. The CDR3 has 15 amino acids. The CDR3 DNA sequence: TGTGCCAGCAGCAAAGCAACAGGGGGCTTTCAGCCCCAGCATTTT. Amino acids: CASSKATGGFQPQHF.

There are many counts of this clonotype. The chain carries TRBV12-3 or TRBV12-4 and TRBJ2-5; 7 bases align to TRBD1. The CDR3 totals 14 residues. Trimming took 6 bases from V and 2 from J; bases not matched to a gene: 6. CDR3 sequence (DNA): TGTGCCAGCAGACTAGGGGGCAATCAAGAGACCCAGTACTTC. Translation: CASRLGGNQETQYF.

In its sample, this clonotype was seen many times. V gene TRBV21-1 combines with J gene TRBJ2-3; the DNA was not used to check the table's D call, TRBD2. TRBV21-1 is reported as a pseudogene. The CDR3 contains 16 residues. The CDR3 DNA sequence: TGTGCCAGCAGGCGGGGACTAGCGGGGGGGCTTGCGACGCAGTATTTT. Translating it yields CASRRGLAGGLATQYF.

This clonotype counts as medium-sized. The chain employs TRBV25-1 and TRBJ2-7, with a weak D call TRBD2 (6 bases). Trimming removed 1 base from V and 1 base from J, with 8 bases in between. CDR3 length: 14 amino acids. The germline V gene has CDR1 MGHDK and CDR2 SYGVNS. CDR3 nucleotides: TGTGCCAGCAGTGAATTGGGGGGATCCTACGAGCAGTACTTC. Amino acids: CASSELGGSYEQYF.

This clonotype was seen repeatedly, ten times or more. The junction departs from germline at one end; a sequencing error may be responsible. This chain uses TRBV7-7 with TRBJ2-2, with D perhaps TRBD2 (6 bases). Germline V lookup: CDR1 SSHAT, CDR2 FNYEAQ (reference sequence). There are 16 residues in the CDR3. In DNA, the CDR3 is TGTGCTAGCAGCTCGACTTGGGGGGAAGACACCGGGGAGCTGTTTTTT. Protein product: CASSSTWGEDTGELFF.